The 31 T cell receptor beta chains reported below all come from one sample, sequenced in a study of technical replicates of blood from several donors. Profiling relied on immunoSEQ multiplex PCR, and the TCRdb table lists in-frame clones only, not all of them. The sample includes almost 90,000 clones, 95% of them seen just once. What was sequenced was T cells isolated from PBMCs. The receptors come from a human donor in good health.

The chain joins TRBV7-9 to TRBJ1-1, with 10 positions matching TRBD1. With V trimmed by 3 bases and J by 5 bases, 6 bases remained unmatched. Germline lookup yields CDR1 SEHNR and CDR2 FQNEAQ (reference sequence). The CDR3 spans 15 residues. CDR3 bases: TGTGCCAGCAGCTTTCCGGGACAGGGGAGGACTGAAGCTTTCTTT. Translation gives CASSFPGQGRTEAFF.

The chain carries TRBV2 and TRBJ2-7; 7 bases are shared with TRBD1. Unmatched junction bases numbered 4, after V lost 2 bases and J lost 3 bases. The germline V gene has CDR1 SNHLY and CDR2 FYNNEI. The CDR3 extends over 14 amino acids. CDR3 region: CASSETTGFYEQYF. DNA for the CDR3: TGTGCCAGCAGTGAAACGACAGGGTTCTACGAGCAGTACTTC.

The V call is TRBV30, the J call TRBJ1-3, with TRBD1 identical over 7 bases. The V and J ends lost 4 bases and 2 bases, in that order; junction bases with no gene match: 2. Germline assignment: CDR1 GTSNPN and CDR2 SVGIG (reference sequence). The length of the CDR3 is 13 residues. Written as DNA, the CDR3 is TGTGCCTGGACACAGGGGACTGGAAACACCATATATTTT. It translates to CAWTQGTGNTIYF.

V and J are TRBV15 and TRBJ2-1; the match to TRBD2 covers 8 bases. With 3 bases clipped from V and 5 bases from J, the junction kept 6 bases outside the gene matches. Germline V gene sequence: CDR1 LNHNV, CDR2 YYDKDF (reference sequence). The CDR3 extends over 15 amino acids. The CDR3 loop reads CATSRTSEHHNEQFF. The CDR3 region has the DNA TGTGCCACCAGCAGGACTAGCGAGCACCACAATGAGCAGTTCTTC.

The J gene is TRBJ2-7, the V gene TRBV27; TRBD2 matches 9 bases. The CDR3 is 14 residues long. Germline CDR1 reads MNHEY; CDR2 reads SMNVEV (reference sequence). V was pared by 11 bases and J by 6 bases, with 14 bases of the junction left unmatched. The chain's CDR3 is CAATREGPFGEQYF. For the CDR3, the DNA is TGTGCCGCTACGCGGGAGGGCCCCTTCGGCGAGCAGTACTTC.

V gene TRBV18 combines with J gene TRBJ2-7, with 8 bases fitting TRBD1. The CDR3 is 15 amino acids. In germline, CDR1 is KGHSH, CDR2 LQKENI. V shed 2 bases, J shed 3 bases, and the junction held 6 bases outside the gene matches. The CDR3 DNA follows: TGTGCCAGCTCACCAACACAGGGGGTCAACTACGAGCAGTACTTC. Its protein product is CASSPTQGVNYEQYF.

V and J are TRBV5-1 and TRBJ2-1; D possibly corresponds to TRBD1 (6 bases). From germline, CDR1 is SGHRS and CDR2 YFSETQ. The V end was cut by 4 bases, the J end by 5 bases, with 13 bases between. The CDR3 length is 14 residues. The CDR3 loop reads CASSPGDIHNEQFF. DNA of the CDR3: TGCGCCAGCAGCCCAGGGGACATACACAATGAGCAGTTCTTC.

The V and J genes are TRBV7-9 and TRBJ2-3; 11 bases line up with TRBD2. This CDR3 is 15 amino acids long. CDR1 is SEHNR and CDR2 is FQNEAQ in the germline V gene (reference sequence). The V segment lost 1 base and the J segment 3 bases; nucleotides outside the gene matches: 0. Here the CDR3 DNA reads TGTGCCAGCAGCTTAGGGACTAGCGGGACAGATACGCAGTATTTT. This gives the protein CASSLGTSGTDTQYF.

The CDR3 bases are TGTGCCAGCAGCACCAGGACAGGGGGATTCTCGGAGATAGAGGGCTACACCTTC. It is translated as CASSTRTGGFSEIEGYTF. The J gene is TRBJ1-2, the V gene TRBV7-8, with 10 bases that match TRBD1. Per the germline V gene, CDR1 is SGHVS and CDR2 is FQNEAQ. The CDR3 is 18 residues long. The ends lost 5 bases at V and 8 bases at J; junction bases unmatched: 20.

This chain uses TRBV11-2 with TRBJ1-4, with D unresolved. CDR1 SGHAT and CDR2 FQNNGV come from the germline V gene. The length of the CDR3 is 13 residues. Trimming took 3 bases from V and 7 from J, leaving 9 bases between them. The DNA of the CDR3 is TGTGCCAGCAGCTTTCTCCCAGGTGAAAAACTGTTTTTT. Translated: CASSFLPGEKLFF.

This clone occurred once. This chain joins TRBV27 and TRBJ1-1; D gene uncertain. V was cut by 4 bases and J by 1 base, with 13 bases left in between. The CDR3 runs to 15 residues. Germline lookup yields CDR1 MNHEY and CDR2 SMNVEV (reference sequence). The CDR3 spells CASSSGWATNTEAFF. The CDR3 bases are TGTGCCAGCAGTTCCGGTTGGGCAACGAACACTGAAGCTTTCTTT.

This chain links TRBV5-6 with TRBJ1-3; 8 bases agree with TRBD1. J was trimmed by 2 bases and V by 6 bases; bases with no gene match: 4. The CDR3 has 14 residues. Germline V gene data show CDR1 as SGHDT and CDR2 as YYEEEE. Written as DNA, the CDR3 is TGTGCCAGCAACCCCAGGGGGCCTGGAAACACCATATATTTT. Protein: CASNPRGPGNTIYF.

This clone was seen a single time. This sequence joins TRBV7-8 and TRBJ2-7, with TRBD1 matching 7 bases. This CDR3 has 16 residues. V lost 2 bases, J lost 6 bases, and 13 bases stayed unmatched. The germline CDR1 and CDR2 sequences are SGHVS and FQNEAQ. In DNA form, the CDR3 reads TGTGCCAGCAGCTTACCTATACAGGGGAGTTCGGGCGAGCAGTACTTC. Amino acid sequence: CASSLPIQGSSGEQYF.

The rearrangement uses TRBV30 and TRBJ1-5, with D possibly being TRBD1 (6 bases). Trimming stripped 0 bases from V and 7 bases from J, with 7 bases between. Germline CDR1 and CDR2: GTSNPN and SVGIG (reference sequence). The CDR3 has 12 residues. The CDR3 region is CAWSVGAQPQHF. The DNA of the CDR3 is TGTGCCTGGAGTGTGGGGGCACAGCCCCAGCATTTT.

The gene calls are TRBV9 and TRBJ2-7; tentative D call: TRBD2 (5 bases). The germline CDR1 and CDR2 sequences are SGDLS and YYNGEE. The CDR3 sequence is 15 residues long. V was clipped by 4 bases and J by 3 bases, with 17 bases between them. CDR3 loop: CASSPHGAEDYEQYF. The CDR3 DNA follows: TGTGCCAGCAGCCCCCACGGAGCGGAAGACTACGAGCAGTACTTC. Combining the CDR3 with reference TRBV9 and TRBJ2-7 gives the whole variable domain DSGVTQTPKHLITATGQRVTLRCSPRSGDLSVYWYQQSLDQGLQFLIQYYNGEERAKGNILERFSAQQFPDLHSELNLSSLELGDSALYFCASSPHGAEDYEQYFGPGTRLTVT.

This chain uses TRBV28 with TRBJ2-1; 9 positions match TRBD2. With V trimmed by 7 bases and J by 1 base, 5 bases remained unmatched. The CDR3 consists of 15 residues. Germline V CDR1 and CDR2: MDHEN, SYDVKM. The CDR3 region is CASTYSGSSYNEQFF. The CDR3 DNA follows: TGTGCCAGCACCTATAGCGGGAGTTCCTACAATGAGCAGTTCTTC.

The CDR3 region is CASRNPRGSYEQYF. CDR3 DNA: TGTGCCAGCAGAAATCCCCGCGGCTCCTACGAGCAGTACTTC. V and J are TRBV28 and TRBJ2-7; D call uncertain. Germline V gives CDR1 MDHEN, CDR2 SYDVKM. V was clipped by 6 bases and J by 0 bases, with 12 bases between them. This CDR3 has 14 residues.

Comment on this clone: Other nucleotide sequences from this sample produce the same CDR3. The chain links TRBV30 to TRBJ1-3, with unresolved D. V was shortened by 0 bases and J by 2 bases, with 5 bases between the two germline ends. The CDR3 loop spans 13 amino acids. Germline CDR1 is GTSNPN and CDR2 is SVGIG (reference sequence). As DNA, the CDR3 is TGTGCCTGGAGTGTACAGACTGGAAACACCATATATTTT. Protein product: CAWSVQTGNTIYF. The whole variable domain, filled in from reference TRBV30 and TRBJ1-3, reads SQTIHQWPATLVQPVGSPLSLECTVEGTSNPNLYWYRQAAGRGLQLLFYSVGIGQISSEVPQNLSASRPQDRQFILSSKKLLLSDSGFYLCAWSVQTGNTIYFGEGSWLTVV.

CDR3 sequence reads: CASSFPDREKLFF. CDR3 DNA sequence: TGTGCCAGCAGTTTCCCGGACAGGGAAAAACTGTTTTTT. The chain joins TRBV28 to TRBJ1-4; TRBD1 matches at 7 bases. V shed 3 bases and J 8 bases; nucleotides not matched to a gene: 3. The germline CDR1 and CDR2 sequences are MDHEN and SYDVKM. The CDR3 spans 13 residues.

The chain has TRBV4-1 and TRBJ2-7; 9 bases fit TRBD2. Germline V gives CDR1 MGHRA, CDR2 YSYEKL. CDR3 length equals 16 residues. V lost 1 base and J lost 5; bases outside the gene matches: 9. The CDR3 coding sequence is TGCGCCAGCAGCCAAGGTCTCCGGCGGGAGGGCAACGAGCAGTACTTC. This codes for CASSQGLRREGNEQYF.

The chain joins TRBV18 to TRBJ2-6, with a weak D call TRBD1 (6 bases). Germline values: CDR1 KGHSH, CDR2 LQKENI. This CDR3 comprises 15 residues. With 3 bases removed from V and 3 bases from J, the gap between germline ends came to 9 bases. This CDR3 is CASSPDSGGANVLTF. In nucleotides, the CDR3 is TGTGCCAGCTCACCGGACAGTGGTGGGGCCAACGTCCTGACTTTC.

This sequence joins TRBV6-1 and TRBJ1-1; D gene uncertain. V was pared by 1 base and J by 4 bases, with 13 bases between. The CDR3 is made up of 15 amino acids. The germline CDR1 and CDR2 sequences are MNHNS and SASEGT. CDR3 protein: CASSEGRGIFTEAFF. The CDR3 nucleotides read TGTGCCAGCAGTGAAGGGAGAGGGATTTTCACTGAAGCTTTCTTT.

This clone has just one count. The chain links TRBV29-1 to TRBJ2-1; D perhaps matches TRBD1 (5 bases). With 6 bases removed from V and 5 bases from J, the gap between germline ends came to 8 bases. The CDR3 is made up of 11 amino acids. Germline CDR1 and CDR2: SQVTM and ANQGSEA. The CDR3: CSVRQNNEQFF. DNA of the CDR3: TGCAGCGTAAGACAGAACAATGAGCAGTTCTTC.

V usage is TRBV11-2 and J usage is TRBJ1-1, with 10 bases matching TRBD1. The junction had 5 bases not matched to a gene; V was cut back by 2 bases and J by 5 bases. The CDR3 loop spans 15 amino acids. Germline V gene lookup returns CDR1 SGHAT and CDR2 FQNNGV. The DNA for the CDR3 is TGTGCCAGCAGCTTACAGGACAGGGGGACAACTGAAGCTTTCTTT. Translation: CASSLQDRGTTEAFF. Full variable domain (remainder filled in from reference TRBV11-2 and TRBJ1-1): EAGVAQSPRYKIIEKRQSVAFWCNPISGHATLYWYQQILGQGPKLLIQFQNNGVVDDSQLPKDRFSAERLKGVDSTLKIQPAKLEDSAVYLCASSLQDRGTTEAFFGQGTRLTVV.

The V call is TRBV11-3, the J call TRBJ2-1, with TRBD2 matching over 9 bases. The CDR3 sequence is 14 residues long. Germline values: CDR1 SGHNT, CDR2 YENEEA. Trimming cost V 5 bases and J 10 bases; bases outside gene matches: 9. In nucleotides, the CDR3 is TGTGCCAGCAGCCCCCTAGCCAGCGGGGGGGAGCAGTTCTTC. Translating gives CASSPLASGGEQFF.

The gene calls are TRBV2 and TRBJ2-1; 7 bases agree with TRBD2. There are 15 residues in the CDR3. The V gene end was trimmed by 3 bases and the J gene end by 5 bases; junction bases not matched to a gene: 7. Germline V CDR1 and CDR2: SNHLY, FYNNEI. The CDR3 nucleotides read TGTGCCAGCAGTGAGGCCGGGAGGACTGACAATGAGCAGTTCTTC. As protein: CASSEAGRTDNEQFF. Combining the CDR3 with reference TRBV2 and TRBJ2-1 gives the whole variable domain EPEVTQTPSHQVTQMGQEVILRCVPISNHLYFYWYRQILGQKVEFLVSFYNNEISEKSEIFDDQFSVERPDGSNFTLKIRSTKLEDSAMYFCASSEAGRTDNEQFFGPGTRLTVL.

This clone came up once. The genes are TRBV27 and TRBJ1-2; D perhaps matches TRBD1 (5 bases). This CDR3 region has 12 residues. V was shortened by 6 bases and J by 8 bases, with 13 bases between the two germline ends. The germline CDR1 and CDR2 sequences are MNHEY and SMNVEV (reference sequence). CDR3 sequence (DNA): TGTGCCAGCAGACGACCAGGGTTGGGCTACACCTTC. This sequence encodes CASRRPGLGYTF.

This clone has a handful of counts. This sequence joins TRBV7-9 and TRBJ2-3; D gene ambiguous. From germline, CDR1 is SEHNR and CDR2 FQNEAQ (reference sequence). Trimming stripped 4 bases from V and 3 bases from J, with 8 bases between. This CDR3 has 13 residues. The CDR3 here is CASSSLLTDTQYF. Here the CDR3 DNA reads TGTGCCAGCAGCTCCCTGTTAACAGATACGCAGTATTTT.

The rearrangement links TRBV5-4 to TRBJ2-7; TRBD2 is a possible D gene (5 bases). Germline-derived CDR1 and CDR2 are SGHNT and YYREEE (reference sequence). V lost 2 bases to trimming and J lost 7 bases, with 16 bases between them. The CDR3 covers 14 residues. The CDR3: CASSLLLGPGEQYF. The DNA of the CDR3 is TGTGCCAGCAGCTTACTTCTCGGTCCGGGAGAGCAGTACTTC.

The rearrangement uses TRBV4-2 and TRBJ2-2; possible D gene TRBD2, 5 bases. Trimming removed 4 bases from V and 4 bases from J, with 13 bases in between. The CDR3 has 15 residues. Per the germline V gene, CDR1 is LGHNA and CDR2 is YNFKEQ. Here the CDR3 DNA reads TGTGCCAGCAGCCCAGAGGGCCTGCCCACCGGGGAGCTGTTTTTT. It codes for CASSPEGLPTGELFF.

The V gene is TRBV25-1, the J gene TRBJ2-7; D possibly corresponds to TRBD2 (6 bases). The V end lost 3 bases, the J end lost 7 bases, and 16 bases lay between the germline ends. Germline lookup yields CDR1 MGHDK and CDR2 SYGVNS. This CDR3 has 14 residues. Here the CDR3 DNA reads TGTGCCAGCAGTGACCCCCGGGAGTATTGGGAGCAGTACTTC. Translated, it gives CASSDPREYWEQYF.